Shown below are 30 T cell receptor beta chains from a single sample sequenced in a study of blood T cell repertoires in COVID-19. TCRdb's table, derived via immunoSEQ multiplex PCR, lists solely in-frame clones and lacks some. Seen here are approximately 250,000 clones, roughly 91% observed once, and the top ten hold around 4%. The specimen was PBMCs or T cells enriched from blood (not recorded which). The receptors come from a woman aged 25 to 45 who had recovered from COVID-19.

DNA for the CDR3: TGTGCCAGCTCAGAGCAGGGGGCGACTAATGAAAAACTGTTTTTT. Its translation: CASSEQGATNEKLFF. The chain combines TRBV18 with TRBJ1-4, with 8 bases matching TRBD1. CDR3 length: 15 residues. Germline-derived CDR1 and CDR2 are KGHSH and LQKENI. V was clipped by 5 bases and J by 2 bases; unmatched bases: 4.

The J gene is TRBJ2-7, the V gene TRBV24-1; no clear D. Germline assignment: CDR1 KGHDR and CDR2 SFDVKD. The CDR3 runs 12 residues. Trimming pared 4 bases from V and 1 base from J, leaving 4 bases between. CDR3 sequence (DNA): TGTGCCACCAGTGACCGTTCCTACGAGCAGTACTTC. It specifies CATSDRSYEQYF.

About this clone itself: The same CDR3 can be traced to other DNA sequences in this sample. The chain carries TRBV11-3 and TRBJ2-5; D may be TRBD2 (6 bases). V was trimmed by 1 base and J by 4 bases, leaving 7 bases between them. This CDR3 region has 13 residues. The germline CDR1 and CDR2 sequences are SGHNT and YENEEA. The CDR3 nucleotides are TGTGCCAGCAGCTTAGTGGGAGGAGAGACCCAGTACTTC. Protein: CASSLVGGETQYF.

The chain couples TRBV28 to TRBJ1-5; TRBD1 is a possible D gene (6 bases). This CDR3 contains 15 residues. Germline CDR1 reads MDHEN; CDR2 reads SYDVKM. V was pared by 3 bases and J by 8 bases, with 17 bases between. The CDR3 loop is CASSFPGGRFEPQHF. DNA of the CDR3: TGTGCCAGCAGTTTTCCGGGGGGCCGGTTTGAGCCCCAGCATTTT.

The chain has TRBV19 and TRBJ1-1; 9 bases are a match to TRBD1. The J segment lost 4 bases and the V segment lost 4 bases, leaving 4 bases of the junction unmatched. The CDR3 is 14 residues long. The germline CDR1 and CDR2 sequences are LNHDA and SQIVND (reference sequence). The CDR3 sequence is CASSTGTGSTEAFF. In DNA, the CDR3 is TGTGCCAGTAGTACCGGGACAGGGAGCACTGAAGCTTTCTTT.

In its sample, this clone was seen many times. The J gene is TRBJ2-4, the V gene TRBV7-9; 8 bases match TRBD2. The CDR3 is made up of 18 amino acids. The junction had 12 bases not matched to a gene; V was cut back by 5 bases and J by 0 bases. Germline CDR1 is SEHNR and CDR2 is FQNEAQ (reference sequence). CDR3 protein: CASSPKPLAGLAKNIQYF. As DNA, the CDR3 is TGTGCCAGCAGCCCGAAGCCCCTAGCGGGCTTAGCCAAAAACATTCAGTACTTC.

CDR3 coding DNA: TGTGCCAGCAGTGATTACGGACAGCCACTTAATGAAAAACTGTTTTTT. Translation: CASSDYGQPLNEKLFF. The rearrangement joins TRBV27 to TRBJ1-4; D is possibly TRBD1 (6 bases). V gave up 5 bases and J gave up 4 bases, with 17 bases separating them. The germline CDR1 and CDR2 sequences are MNHEY and SMNVEV (reference sequence). The CDR3 covers 16 residues. Full variable domain (rest looked up from reference TRBV27 and TRBJ1-4): EAQVTQNPRYLITVTGKKLTVTCSQNMNHEYMSWYRQDPGLGLRQIYYSMNVEVTDKGDVPEGYKVSRKEKRNFPLILESPSPNQTSLYFCASSDYGQPLNEKLFFGSGTQLSVL.

The rearrangement uses TRBV5-1 and TRBJ1-1; 8 bases fit TRBD1. J gave up 6 bases and V 2 bases, and 3 bases lay outside the gene matches. CDR3 length equals 13 residues. Per the germline V gene, CDR1 is SGHRS and CDR2 is YFSETQ. This CDR3 is CASSFTGGAEAFF. Here the CDR3 DNA reads TGCGCCAGCAGCTTCACAGGGGGAGCTGAAGCTTTCTTT.

The V and J genes are TRBV7-9 and TRBJ2-7; 12 nucleotides align to TRBD1. V shed 5 bases, J shed 7 bases, and the junction held 9 bases outside the gene matches. From germline, CDR1 is SEHNR and CDR2 FQNEAQ (reference sequence). This CDR3 contains 15 residues. The CDR3 reads CASSVRDRGRYEQYF. Written as DNA, the CDR3 is TGTGCCAGCAGCGTCCGGGACAGGGGGCGGTATGAGCAGTACTTC. Combining the CDR3 with reference TRBV7-9 and TRBJ2-7 gives the whole variable domain DTGVSQNPRHKITKRGQNVTFRCDPISEHNRLYWYRQTLGQGPEFLTYFQNEAQLEKSRLLSDRFSAERPKGSFSTLEIQRTEQGDSAMYLCASSVRDRGRYEQYFGPGTRLTVT.

The V and J genes are TRBV7-8 and TRBJ2-7, with 11 positions matching TRBD1. Germline CDR1 SGHVS, CDR2 FQNEAQ. The CDR3 spans 16 residues. Germline trimming cut 5 bases from V and 6 bases from J; bases unmatched to any gene: 12. CDR3 nucleotide sequence: TGTGCCAGCAGCCCCAGGCTTGGGACAGGGGGTCTCGAGCAGTACTTC. Translated, it gives CASSPRLGTGGLEQYF.

The CDR3 region is CASSLENPRATPTQETQYF. The CDR3 DNA is TGTGCCAGCAGCTTAGAGAACCCGCGGGCAACCCCGACCCAAGAGACCCAGTACTTC. The chain employs TRBV7-9 and TRBJ2-5, with D maybe TRBD2 (5 bases). V was trimmed by 1 base and J by 1 base, leaving 22 bases between them. This CDR3 region has 19 residues. Germline V gene lookup returns CDR1 SEHNR and CDR2 FQNEAQ (reference sequence).

The J gene is TRBJ2-1, the V gene TRBV9, with 7 bases that match TRBD2. Germline CDR1 and CDR2: SGDLS and YYNGEE. Trimming at V came to 4 bases and at J to 2 bases, leaving 6 bases not matched to a gene. CDR3 length equals 15 residues. The CDR3: CASSITGTTYNEQFF. The DNA for the CDR3 is TGTGCCAGCAGCATAACTGGGACTACCTACAATGAGCAGTTCTTC.

The genes are TRBV7-2 and TRBJ1-1; D perhaps matches TRBD1 (5 bases). The V gene's germline CDR1 is SGHTA and CDR2 FQGNSA. CDR3 length: 17 amino acids. The V end was cut by 1 base, the J end by 4 bases, with 19 bases between. Here the CDR3 reads CASSLVWPSQGGTEAFF. The CDR3 nucleotides are TGTGCCAGCAGCTTAGTTTGGCCATCTCAGGGTGGCACTGAAGCTTTCTTT.

This chain connects TRBV6-6 to TRBJ2-7; TRBD2 matches 8 bases. The CDR3 covers 14 residues. The germline CDR1 and CDR2 sequences are MNHNY and SVGAGI (reference sequence). V dropped 7 bases and J dropped 3; count of bases not matched to a gene: 8. CDR3 DNA sequence: TGTGCCAGCAAAGCGGGAGAACTTAACTACGAGCAGTACTTC. Translated: CASKAGELNYEQYF.

The rearrangement joins TRBV5-4 to TRBJ2-7, with 8 bases that match TRBD1. Losses at the gene ends were 0 bases for V and 6 bases for J; bases not matched to a gene: 5. The CDR3 runs 14 residues. CDR1 SGHNT and CDR2 YYREEE come from the germline V gene (reference sequence). The DNA for the CDR3 is TGTGCCAGCAGCTTGGGGCAGGGGGCTTTCGAGCAGTACTTC. This encodes CASSLGQGAFEQYF.

V usage is TRBV27 and J usage is TRBJ1-4; D remains unclear. CDR1 and CDR2 (germline): MNHEY, SMNVEV (reference sequence). Trimming took off 6 bases at V and 0 bases at J, with 8 bases between the two ends. This CDR3 is built from 14 residues. The chain's CDR3 is CASRRIATNEKLFF. The DNA of the CDR3 is TGTGCCAGCAGGCGGATTGCAACTAATGAAAAACTGTTTTTT.

The V call is TRBV7-9, the J call TRBJ2-7; 7 nucleotides line up with TRBD1. The CDR3 spans 13 residues. Per germline, CDR1 SEHNR and CDR2 FQNEAQ (reference sequence). J lost 2 bases, V lost 9 bases, and 7 bases had no gene match. Written as DNA, the CDR3 is TGTGCCAGTCTGGGACAGTCGACCTACGAGCAGTACTTC. As protein: CASLGQSTYEQYF.

The chain carries TRBV5-8 and TRBJ1-1; 9 nucleotides align to TRBD1. This CDR3 comprises 15 residues. The V gene end was trimmed by 8 bases and the J gene end by 0 bases; junction bases not matched to a gene: 8. From germline, CDR1 is SGHTS and CDR2 YDEGEE. Here the CDR3 DNA reads TGTGCCAGGTCCCCCGGGACAGGGATGAACACTGAAGCTTTCTTT. It yields the protein CARSPGTGMNTEAFF.

The genes are TRBV4-1 and TRBJ1-5, with D tentatively TRBD1 (6 bases). The V and J ends lost 1 base and 7 bases respectively, with 11 bases between them. CDR1 and CDR2 from the germline V gene are MGHRA and YSYEKL. The CDR3 sequence is 14 residues long. The CDR3 region has the DNA TGCGCCAGCAGCCAAGCTTGGACAGAACAGCCCCAGCATTTT. Its translation: CASSQAWTEQPQHF.

Of note for this clone: Other DNA sequences in this specimen translate into the identical CDR3. V is TRBV13 and J is TRBJ2-5; 10 nucleotides match TRBD2. Trimming at V came to 0 bases and at J to 5 bases, leaving 3 bases not matched to a gene. Germline V lookup: CDR1 PRHDT, CDR2 FYEKMQ (reference sequence). The CDR3 is 15 residues long. CDR3 protein: CASSLGLAGVETQYF. The CDR3 DNA reads TGTGCCAGCAGCTTAGGGCTAGCGGGAGTGGAGACCCAGTACTTC.

This chain connects TRBV30 to TRBJ1-1; 8 nucleotides agree with TRBD1. The germline V gene has CDR1 GTSNPN and CDR2 SVGIG (reference sequence). The V and J ends lost 2 bases and 10 bases, in that order; junction bases with no gene match: 3. The CDR3 has 11 residues. The CDR3 protein is CAWSPDRAAFF. The DNA for the CDR3 is TGTGCCTGGAGTCCGGACAGGGCAGCTTTCTTT.

The V call is TRBV28, the J call TRBJ1-5, with TRBD1 identical over 8 bases. CDR1 MDHEN and CDR2 SYDVKM come from the germline V gene. V trimming: 5 bases; J trimming: 4 bases; junction bases outside the gene matches: 4. CDR3 length: 14 residues. CDR3 region: CASSTRQGNQPQHF. In DNA form, the CDR3 reads TGTGCCAGCAGTACCCGACAGGGGAATCAGCCCCAGCATTTT.

The J gene is TRBJ2-3, the V gene TRBV7-2, with D maybe TRBD2 (6 bases). The CDR3 totals 15 residues. V lost 1 base and J lost 3, with 11 bases in between. From germline, CDR1 is SGHTA and CDR2 FQGNSA. DNA of the CDR3: TGTGCCAGCAGCTTAGTGGTCGGGAGTACAGATACGCAGTATTTT. Translated: CASSLVVGSTDTQYF.

J is TRBJ2-1 and V is TRBV27; TRBD1 is a possible D gene (5 bases). Germline CDR1 MNHEY, CDR2 SMNVEV (reference sequence). This CDR3 region has 17 residues. Trimming shortened V by 3 bases and J by 4 bases, and 19 bases separated the two germline ends. The CDR3 coding sequence is TGTGCCAGCAGTTTGTCCGCCAAGGGGTACGGGTACAATGAGCAGTTCTTC. It codes for CASSLSAKGYGYNEQFF.

This chain joins TRBV5-1 and TRBJ1-6, with 11 nucleotides matching TRBD1. The junction had 5 bases not matched to a gene; V was cut back by 1 base and J by 8 bases. CDR1 and CDR2 (germline): SGHRS, YFSETQ. The CDR3 consists of 16 residues. The CDR3, as DNA: TGCGCCAGCAGCTTGTACCCGGGACAGGGGGATTCACCCCTCCACTTT. This codes for CASSLYPGQGDSPLHF.

This clone was observed once. This rearrangement joins TRBV6-5 to TRBJ2-2; maybe TRBD2 (7 bases). The CDR3 loop spans 12 amino acids. The V end lost 10 bases, the J end lost 6 bases, and 12 bases lay between the germline ends. The germline gives CDR1 MNHEY, CDR2 SVGAGI. The CDR3: CATMRGPGELFF. CDR3 nucleotide sequence: TGTGCCACCATGCGGGGGCCCGGGGAGCTGTTTTTT.

V gene TRBV5-4 combines with J gene TRBJ2-1, with a possible D match to TRBD2 (7 bases). V was pared by 6 bases and J by 9 bases, with 28 bases between. The CDR3 contains 17 residues. CDR1 and CDR2 from the germline V gene are SGHNT and YYREEE (reference sequence). CDR3 region: CASNLLGAPPTGGEQFF. Here the CDR3 DNA reads TGTGCCAGCAACCTATTGGGGGCGCCACCCACGGGGGGTGAGCAGTTCTTC.

Many counts were recorded for this clone. The rearrangement links TRBV11-2 to TRBJ2-7, with D possibly TRBD1 on 6 matching bases. The CDR3 totals 13 residues. V was cut by 0 bases and J by 6 bases, with 9 bases left in between. Germline V gene sequence: CDR1 SGHAT, CDR2 FQNNGV. The CDR3 here is CASSLESGAEQYF. CDR3 nucleotides: TGTGCCAGCAGCTTAGAATCAGGGGCCGAGCAGTACTTC.

This clone has only one observation. V usage is TRBV28 and J usage is TRBJ2-5, with 8 nucleotides matching TRBD1. Trimming cost V 3 bases and J 4 bases; bases outside gene matches: 13. The length of the CDR3 is 17 residues. Germline CDR1 and CDR2: MDHEN and SYDVKM. CDR3 sequence: CASSFQLRTGKGETQYF. In nucleotides, the CDR3 is TGTGCCAGCAGTTTCCAACTCCGGACAGGGAAAGGAGAGACCCAGTACTTC.

The chain couples TRBV29-1 to TRBJ1-3; 7 positions match TRBD1. Germline V lookup: CDR1 SQVTM, CDR2 ANQGSEA. The CDR3 extends over 14 amino acids. With 7 bases clipped from V and 0 bases from J, the junction kept 6 bases outside the gene matches. CDR3 in DNA: TGCAGCGCCAGACAGGGCCCCTCTGGAAACACCATATATTTT. Translating gives CSARQGPSGNTIYF. Based on the CDR3 plus reference TRBV29-1 and TRBJ1-3, the full variable domain is SAVISQKPSRDICQRGTSLTIQCQVDSQVTMMFWYRQQPGQSLTLIATANQGSEATYESGFVIDKFPISRPNLTFSTLTVSNMSPEDSSIYLCSARQGPSGNTIYFGEGSWLTVV.